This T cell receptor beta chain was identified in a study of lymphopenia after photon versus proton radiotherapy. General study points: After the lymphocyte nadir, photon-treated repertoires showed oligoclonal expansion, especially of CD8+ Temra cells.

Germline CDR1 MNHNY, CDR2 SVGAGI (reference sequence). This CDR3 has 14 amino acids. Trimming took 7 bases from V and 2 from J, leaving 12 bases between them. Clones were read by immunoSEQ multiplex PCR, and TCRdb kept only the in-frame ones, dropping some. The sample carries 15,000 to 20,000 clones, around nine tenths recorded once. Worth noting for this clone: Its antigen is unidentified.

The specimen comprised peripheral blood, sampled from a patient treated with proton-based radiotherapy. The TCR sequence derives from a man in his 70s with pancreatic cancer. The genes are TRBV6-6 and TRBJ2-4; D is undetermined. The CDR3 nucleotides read TGTGCCAGCACTTTAGACATTACCAAAAACATTCAGTACTTC. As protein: CASTLDITKNIQYF.